Listed below are T cell receptor beta chains from one sample, sequenced in a study of control samples from healthy donors and cancer patients. Profiled with immunoSEQ multiplex PCR; TCRdb holds only in-frame clones, not every one. The sample lists about 130,000 clones, around 92% occurring once. The material sequenced was PBMCs. These receptors originate from a man at least 80 years old with head and neck cancer. Each CDR3 is given with its conserved first and last residue. Each record gives: V gene, J gene, clone size, D gene, CDR3 protein, CDR3 DNA. A D gene is named only where the DNA matches it firmly. Clone size appears in some rows only: once, few, many, or a class for an expanded clone.

TRBV14	TRBJ2-7	NA	NA	CASSQGRGRLYEQYF	TGTGCCAGCAGCCAAGGGAGGGGGCGACTCTACGAGCAGTACTTC
TRBV27	TRBJ2-2	NA	NA	CASKIGRMNTGELFF	TGTGCCAGCAAGATAGGACGGATGAACACCGGGGAGCTGTTTTTT
TRBV6-5	TRBJ2-1	NA	NA	CASTTRQTEGRQFF	TGTGCCAGCACCACCCGGCAGACGGAGGGGAGGCAGTTCTTC
TRBV21-1	TRBJ1-2	NA	NA	CASSSQVAYGYTF	TGTGCCAGCAGCTCCCAGGTCGCCTACGGCTACACCTTC
TRBV29-1	TRBJ1-5	NA	TRBD1	CSGQTGPNQPQHF	TGCAGCGGGCAGACAGGGCCCAATCAGCCCCAGCATTTT
TRBV19	TRBJ1-3	NA	TRBD1	CASRRQGHSGNTIYF	TGTGCCAGTAGAAGACAGGGTCACTCTGGAAACACCATATATTTT
TRBV6-6	TRBJ2-7	NA	NA	CASSYDGMGTYEQYF	TGTGCCAGCAGTTACGACGGCATGGGAACCTACGAGCAGTACTTC
TRBV30	TRBJ2-5	NA	NA	CASGGASQETQYF	TGTGCTTCGGGCGGGGCCTCCCAAGAGACCCAGTACTTC
TRBV5-1	TRBJ2-3	NA	NA	CASSLAGAGTDTQYF	TGCGCCAGCAGCTTGGCTGGAGCCGGCACAGATACGCAGTATTTT
TRBV3-1/TRBV3-2	TRBJ1-1	NA	NA	CASSPRGGEAFF	TGTGCCAGCAGCCCTCGGGGGGGTGAAGCTTTCTTT
TRBV5-1	TRBJ1-6	NA	TRBD1	CASSLGDRPNSPLHF	TGCGCCAGCAGCTTGGGGGACAGACCAAATTCACCCCTCCACTTT
TRBV21-1	TRBJ1-5	once	NA	CASSKGQPQHF	TGTGCCAGCAGCAAGGGCCAGCCCCAGCATTTT
TRBV6-4	TRBJ2-2	once	NA	CASKRDKNTGELFF	TGTGCCAGCAAGAGGGACAAGAACACCGGGGAGCTGTTTTTT
TRBV7-2	TRBJ1-3	NA	TRBD1	CASSPIQGGSGNTIYF	TGTGCCAGCAGTCCAATACAGGGGGGCTCTGGAAACACCATATATTTT
TRBV6-5	TRBJ1-4	NA	NA	CASSFGGEKLFF	TGTGCCAGCAGTTTTGGAGGGGAAAAACTGTTTTTT
TRBV28	TRBJ1-5	NA	TRBD1	CASSSGQGGNQPQHF	TGTGCCAGCAGTAGCGGACAGGGTGGCAATCAGCCCCAGCATTTT
TRBV11-3	TRBJ2-3	NA	NA	CASSLEPSDTQYF	TGTGCCAGCAGCTTAGAGCCTTCAGATACGCAGTATTTT
TRBV5-1	TRBJ2-3	NA	TRBD2	CASSLGTSGSTDTQYF	TGCGCCAGCAGCTTAGGCACTAGCGGGAGTACAGATACGCAGTATTTT
TRBV19	TRBJ2-1	NA	TRBD2	CASSIDPVGLARYDEQFF	TGTGCCAGTAGTATAGATCCAGTAGGACTAGCTCGATACGATGAGCAGTTCTTC
TRBV10-3	TRBJ2-7	once	NA	CAISESFEAHEQYF	TGTGCCATCAGTGAGTCGTTTGAGGCCCACGAGCAGTACTTC
TRBV4-1	TRBJ2-1	NA	TRBD1	CASSQDRPGGLNEQFF	TGCGCCAGCAGCCAAGATAGGCCAGGGGGCCTCAATGAGCAGTTCTTC
TRBV6-5	TRBJ1-1	NA	TRBD1	CASRRQGRPEAFF	TGTGCCAGCAGAAGACAGGGTCGGCCTGAAGCTTTCTTT
TRBV28	TRBJ1-3	NA	TRBD1	CASRGQGAFGNTIYF	TGTGCCAGCAGGGGACAGGGGGCATTCGGAAACACCATATATTTT
TRBV6-1	TRBJ1-1	NA	NA	CASSERGETEAFF	TGTGCCAGCAGTGAAAGGGGAGAGACTGAAGCTTTCTTT
TRBV7-9	TRBJ1-2	NA	NA	CASIKPQGYGYTF	TGTGCCAGCATCAAACCGCAGGGCTATGGCTACACCTTC
TRBV25-1	TRBJ1-2	NA	NA	CASSREGWYGYTF	TGTGCCAGCAGTCGCGAGGGTTGGTATGGCTACACCTTC
TRBV9	TRBJ2-1	NA	NA	CASSPLGGHSEQFF	TGTGCCAGCAGCCCCCTCGGGGGACATTCGGAGCAGTTCTTC
TRBV21-1	TRBJ1-5	NA	NA	CASSKGTGQSNQPQHF	TGTGCCAGCAGCAAAGGGACAGGGCAAAGCAATCAGCCCCAGCATTTT
TRBV5-1	TRBJ2-7	NA	NA	CASTLTDLNDHEQYF	TGCGCCAGCACTCTGACAGATTTAAACGACCACGAACAGTACTTC
TRBV5-6	TRBJ2-7	NA	NA	CASSLTGRDYEQYF	TGTGCCAGCAGCTTGACGGGACGGGACTACGAGCAGTACTTC
TRBV7-9	TRBJ1-2	NA	TRBD1	CASSFPGTGSKEVGTF	TGTGCCAGCAGCTTCCCCGGGACAGGGTCGAAGGAGGTGGGGACCTTC
TRBV19	TRBJ2-2	NA	NA	CASSIKGPGGELFF	TGTGCCAGTAGTATAAAGGGACCGGGCGGGGAGCTGTTTTTT
TRBV5-6	TRBJ2-7	once	NA	CASSLAGGSYEQYF	TGTGCCAGCAGCTTGGCCGGGGGCTCCTACGAGCAGTACTTC